A few counts support the clone carrying this T cell receptor (beta chain). Its antigen is as yet unknown. The authors ran a second PCR of about 7 to 11 cycles using a sample-barcoded 5' primer and a J-beta primer mix. TCRdb called the 5' RACE reads again in MiXCR, with one record for every CDR3 protein. Here the sample spans roughly 1.7 million distinct CDR3 sequences, roughly 32% being singletons. Germline V CDR1 and CDR2: MNHEY, SMNVEV (reference sequence). The trim removed 4 bases at V and 10 bases at J, leaving 13 bases unmatched. CDR3 length: 15 amino acids. This sample was included in a study of blood T cells in healthy people across ages. Study-wide points: The percentage of naive T cells correlated strongly with TCR beta diversity.

The J gene is TRBJ2-1, the V gene TRBV27; 7 bases match TRBD2. The sequenced sample was blood. This receptor was obtained from a woman in her twenties or thirties in good health. CDR3 DNA sequence: TGTGCCAGCAGTTCTTTAGCGGGTGGGGGACCCGAGCAGTTCTTC. This gives the protein CASSSLAGGGPEQFF.